Below, 30 T cell receptor beta chains from the same sample are listed, as sequenced in a study of blood T cell repertoires in COVID-19. Method: immunoSEQ multiplex PCR; TCRdb's copy keeps in-frame clones and lacks some. The profile shows roughly 120,000 clones, around nine tenths of them singletons. The sample was peripheral blood. The receptors were sampled from a man aged 35-49 years with acute or convalescent COVID-19.

The rearrangement uses TRBV30 and TRBJ1-5; 7 bases fit TRBD1. Germline CDR1 reads GTSNPN; CDR2 reads SVGIG (reference sequence). The CDR3 contains 14 residues. Trimming removed 1 base from V and 4 bases from J; junction bases left unmatched: 4. The CDR3 DNA reads as TGTGCCTGGAGTGCCGGGACAGCAAATCAGCCCCAGCATTTT. Translation gives CAWSAGTANQPQHF.

The chain has TRBV4-3 and TRBJ1-2, with TRBD1 matching 7 bases. In germline, CDR1 is LGHNA, CDR2 YSLEER. V dropped 0 bases and J dropped 8; count of bases not matched to a gene: 9. The CDR3 loop spans 15 amino acids. The CDR3 loop reads CASSQDRDSGLGYTF. The CDR3 bases are TGCGCCAGCAGCCAAGACCGGGACAGCGGGCTCGGCTACACCTTC.

The J gene is TRBJ1-1, the V gene TRBV19; 8 positions match TRBD1. Germline V gene lookup returns CDR1 LNHDA and CDR2 SQIVND (reference sequence). The CDR3 loop spans 16 amino acids. V dropped 3 bases and J dropped 0; count of bases not matched to a gene: 6. The CDR3 nucleotides read TGTGCCAGTAGTATGGGACAGGTGCGGCTGAACACTGAAGCTTTCTTT. This encodes CASSMGQVRLNTEAFF. The whole variable domain, filled in from reference TRBV19 and TRBJ1-1, reads DGGITQSPKYLFRKEGQNVTLSCEQNLNHDAMYWYRQDPGQGLRLIYYSQIVNDFQKGDIAEGYSVSREKKESFPLTVTSAQKNPTAFYLCASSMGQVRLNTEAFFGQGTRLTVV.

The chain employs TRBV30 and TRBJ1-6; TRBD1 aligns across 8 bases. V lost 5 bases and J lost 10; bases outside the gene matches: 7. There are 13 residues in the CDR3. Germline V gene lookup returns CDR1 GTSNPN and CDR2 SVGIG (reference sequence). CDR3 loop: CAWDETGESPLHF. In nucleotides, the CDR3 is TGTGCCTGGGACGAGACAGGGGAATCACCCCTCCACTTT.

This chain uses TRBV18 with TRBJ1-5, with TRBD1 identical over 7 bases. V was clipped by 5 bases and J by 5 bases; unmatched bases: 12. The CDR3 sequence is 16 residues long. CDR1 is KGHSH and CDR2 is LQKENI in the germline V gene. The CDR3 loop reads CASSGTTGDRDQPQHF. CDR3 in DNA: TGTGCCAGCTCAGGAACAACAGGGGATAGAGATCAGCCCCAGCATTTT.

The V gene is TRBV6-5, the J gene TRBJ2-1; possibly TRBD2 for D (6 bases). Germline assignment: CDR1 MNHEY and CDR2 SVGAGI. CDR3 size: 15 residues. The V end lost 6 bases, the J end lost 0 bases, and 12 bases lay between the germline ends. CDR3 sequence: CASRGLGSSYNEQFF. CDR3 nucleotides: TGTGCCAGCAGGGGACTTGGAAGCTCCTACAATGAGCAGTTCTTC.

The chain links TRBV3-1 (or the pseudogene TRBV3-2) to TRBJ2-7; D remains unclear. V was pared by 3 bases and J by 2 bases, with 8 bases between. Germline assignment: CDR1 LGHDT and CDR2 YNNKEL (reference sequence). This CDR3 has 13 residues. CDR3 sequence reads: CASSHPLTYEQYF. The CDR3 DNA sequence: TGTGCCAGCAGCCACCCACTTACCTACGAGCAGTACTTC.

The chain has TRBV5-1 and TRBJ2-1; TRBD2 agrees at 13 bases. The CDR3 contains 17 residues. The germline gives CDR1 SGHRS, CDR2 YFSETQ. Trimming at V came to 2 bases and at J to 0 bases, leaving 2 bases not matched to a gene. CDR3 nucleotide sequence: TGCGCCAGCAGCTTTTGGACTAGCGGGAGCTCCTACAATGAGCAGTTCTTC. This sequence encodes CASSFWTSGSSYNEQFF.

The chain joins TRBV5-8 to TRBJ1-2; 8 bases align to TRBD1. Per the germline V gene, CDR1 is SGHTS and CDR2 is YDEGEE. The ends lost 4 bases at V and 4 bases at J; junction bases unmatched: 6. The CDR3 contains 14 residues. The CDR3 loop reads CASSRDRSSYGYTF. CDR3 coding DNA: TGTGCCAGCAGCCGGGACAGGTCGAGCTATGGCTACACCTTC.

The chain has TRBV18 and TRBJ1-6; maybe TRBD1 (6 bases). The length of the CDR3 is 15 residues. Germline loops: CDR1 KGHSH, CDR2 LQKENI. Trimming took 4 bases from V and 8 from J, leaving 15 bases between them. CDR3 bases: TGTGCCAGCTCACTCGGACAGCCAAGGGATTCACCCCTCCACTTT. Translation gives CASSLGQPRDSPLHF.

This clone came up a few times. This rearrangement joins TRBV11-3 to TRBJ2-2, with 11 bases identical to TRBD2. The germline V gene has CDR1 SGHNT and CDR2 YENEEA. J was trimmed by 6 bases and V by 4 bases; bases with no gene match: 7. This CDR3 region has 16 residues. CDR3 in amino acids: CASSWASGGIAGELFF. The CDR3 DNA is TGTGCCAGCAGCTGGGCTAGCGGGGGGATAGCCGGGGAGCTGTTTTTT.

J is TRBJ2-2 and V is TRBV30; 14 nucleotides match TRBD2. The CDR3 length is 15 residues. Germline lookup yields CDR1 GTSNPN and CDR2 SVGIG (reference sequence). V shed 7 bases and J 7 bases; nucleotides not matched to a gene: 8. This CDR3 is CAYMGLAGVVGELFF. The CDR3 nucleotides read TGTGCCTATATGGGACTAGCGGGAGTGGTCGGGGAGCTGTTTTTT.

About this clone itself: Other DNA sequences from this sample encode an identical CDR3 as well. This chain uses TRBV3-1 (or the pseudogene TRBV3-2) with TRBJ2-3; 8 bases match TRBD2. The junction had 4 bases not matched to a gene; V was cut back by 4 bases and J by 1 base. This CDR3 comprises 15 residues. Germline V gene data show CDR1 as LGHDT and CDR2 as YNNKEL (reference sequence). CDR3 region: CASSRLAGRTDTQYF. The CDR3 region has the DNA TGTGCCAGCAGCCGGCTAGCGGGTCGCACAGATACGCAGTATTTT.

This chain connects TRBV7-9 to TRBJ2-3, with 13 bases identical to TRBD2. The germline V gene has CDR1 SEHNR and CDR2 FQNEAQ (reference sequence). The CDR3 contains 16 residues. V was clipped by 5 bases and J by 4 bases; unmatched bases: 6. Here the CDR3 reads CASSLTGTSGADTQYF. In DNA, the CDR3 is TGTGCCAGCAGCCTAACCGGGACTAGCGGGGCAGATACGCAGTATTTT.

In DNA form, the CDR3 reads TGTGCCAGCAGCTTCCTGACAGGGCCAGCGCGTCCAGATACGCAGTATTTT. Its translation is CASSFLTGPARPDTQYF. The chain is built from TRBV7-2 and TRBJ2-3, with 7 bases matching TRBD1. CDR3 length equals 17 residues. Germline-derived CDR1 and CDR2 are SGHTA and FQGNSA. V lost 3 bases and J lost 4; bases outside the gene matches: 13.

This chain uses TRBV6-1 with TRBJ1-4; TRBD1 might be the D (5 bases). This CDR3 is built from 14 residues. The germline V gene encodes CDR1 MNHNS and CDR2 SASEGT. V lost 2 bases and J lost 5, with 9 bases in between. DNA of the CDR3: TGTGCCAGCAGTGAATTGGGGGGGAATGAAAAACTGTTTTTT. It yields the protein CASSELGGNEKLFF.

This clone turned up a few times. This rearrangement joins TRBV7-8 to TRBJ2-2; D uncertain. V lost 5 bases, J lost 1 base, and 11 bases lay in between. Germline values: CDR1 SGHVS, CDR2 FQNEAQ. CDR3 length: 15 residues. The CDR3 spells CASSPRHKNTGELFF. The DNA for the CDR3 is TGTGCCAGCAGCCCAAGACACAAGAACACCGGGGAGCTGTTTTTT.

The rearrangement uses TRBV5-1 and TRBJ2-2, with 7 bases identical to TRBD2. The V segment lost 4 bases and the J segment 2 bases; nucleotides outside the gene matches: 8. Germline lookup yields CDR1 SGHRS and CDR2 YFSETQ. This CDR3 spans 16 amino acids. The DNA of the CDR3 is TGCGCCAGCAGCGCTAGACTAGCCGACAACACCGGGGAGCTGTTTTTT. Its translation: CASSARLADNTGELFF. The entire variable domain, with the rest obtained from reference TRBV5-1 and TRBJ2-2, is as follows: KAGVTQTPRYLIKTRGQQVTLSCSPISGHRSVSWYQQTPGQGLQFLFEYFSETQRNKGNFPGRFSGRQFSNSRSEMNVSTLELGDSALYLCASSARLADNTGELFFGEGSRLTVL.

The chain joins TRBV9 to TRBJ2-7, with 10 bases lining up with TRBD1. The CDR3 is 14 residues long. The germline gives CDR1 SGDLS, CDR2 YYNGEE. V was clipped by 3 bases and J by 1 base; unmatched bases: 1. The CDR3 bases are TGTGCCAGCAGCGGGACAGGGGGGTCCTACGAGCAGTACTTC. Translated, it gives CASSGTGGSYEQYF.

The rearrangement joins TRBV11-2 to TRBJ1-6; unclear D gene. The germline V and J ends were trimmed by 3 bases and 4 bases, with 13 bases remaining between them. Germline assignment: CDR1 SGHAT and CDR2 FQNNGV. The CDR3 is made up of 16 amino acids. The CDR3 is CASSLGQDWYNSPLHF. The DNA of the CDR3 is TGTGCCAGCAGCTTGGGCCAGGACTGGTATAATTCACCCCTCCACTTT.

Here the CDR3 DNA reads TGTGCCAGCAGCCAAGATGTAAGTGGAGGGGGCGTGCAGTACTTC. Translation: CASSQDVSGGGVQYF. The chain has TRBV3-1 (or the pseudogene TRBV3-2) and TRBJ2-7; TRBD1 is a possible D gene (7 bases). The CDR3 spans 15 residues. Germline CDR1 LGHDT, CDR2 YNNKEL (reference sequence). V lost 0 bases to trimming and J lost 9 bases, with 18 bases between them.

V gene TRBV29-1 combines with J gene TRBJ1-2, with D hard to call. The ends were cut back, 0 bases at V and 6 bases at J, with 14 bases in the middle. CDR1 and CDR2 (germline): SQVTM, ANQGSEA. The CDR3 is 14 amino acids. The CDR3: CSVEDVRRVDGYTF. The CDR3 region has the DNA TGCAGCGTTGAAGATGTCAGGAGGGTAGATGGCTACACCTTC.

J is TRBJ2-7 and V is TRBV9; 11 positions agree with TRBD1. The CDR3 spans 14 residues. Germline CDR1 reads SGDLS; CDR2 reads YYNGEE. Trimming took 4 bases from V and 4 from J; bases not matched to a gene: 4. The CDR3 loop is CASSTGQGAYEQYF. CDR3 DNA: TGTGCCAGCAGCACTGGACAGGGGGCTTACGAGCAGTACTTC.

The chain carries TRBV19 and TRBJ1-5, with 8 bases fitting TRBD1. The CDR3 has 18 amino acids. The junction had 13 bases not matched to a gene; V was cut back by 5 bases and J by 1 base. Germline V gives CDR1 LNHDA, CDR2 SQIVND (reference sequence). The CDR3 nucleotides are TGTGCCAGTAGTCCAGAAGGACCTCAGGGGGCGAGCAATCAGCCCCAGCATTTT. As protein: CASSPEGPQGASNQPQHF.

This clone was recorded once. The gene calls are TRBV6-6 and TRBJ2-1; 9 bases map to TRBD2. V gave up 2 bases and J gave up 6 bases; unmatched junction bases: 8. Per the germline V gene, CDR1 is MNHNY and CDR2 is SVGAGI (reference sequence). The CDR3 length is 16 residues. The CDR3 here is CASSYLAGGPGNEQFF. In DNA form, the CDR3 reads TGTGCCAGCAGTTACCTCGCGGGAGGGCCGGGCAATGAGCAGTTCTTC.

This clone occurred many times. The J gene is TRBJ2-2, the V gene TRBV7-9; D might be TRBD2 (6 bases). CDR1 is SEHNR and CDR2 is FQNEAQ in the germline V gene (reference sequence). This CDR3 is built from 16 residues. V was cut by 4 bases and J by 0 bases, with 12 bases left in between. The CDR3 is CASSWSSATNTGELFF. CDR3 nucleotides: TGTGCCAGCAGCTGGTCTAGCGCTACGAACACCGGGGAGCTGTTTTTT.

This clone showed up just once. This rearrangement joins TRBV5-6 to TRBJ2-5; TRBD2 matches at 9 bases. With V trimmed by 6 bases and J by 5 bases, 14 bases remained unmatched. CDR1 and CDR2 (germline): SGHDT, YYEEEE. The CDR3 loop spans 16 amino acids. In nucleotides, the CDR3 is TGTGCCAGCACCCAATTTAGCGGGGGCCCCACTGAGACCCAGTACTTC. Translated: CASTQFSGGPTETQYF.

V usage is TRBV2 and J usage is TRBJ2-6; D is undetermined. The CDR3 consists of 15 residues. CDR1 SNHLY and CDR2 FYNNEI come from the germline V gene. Trimming took off 3 bases at V and 0 bases at J, with 6 bases between the two ends. CDR3 protein: CASSDWSSGANVLTF. DNA of the CDR3: TGTGCCAGCAGTGATTGGAGCTCTGGGGCCAACGTCCTGACTTTC. Full variable domain (remainder filled in from reference TRBV2 and TRBJ2-6): EPEVTQTPSHQVTQMGQEVILRCVPISNHLYFYWYRQILGQKVEFLVSFYNNEISEKSEIFDDQFSVERPDGSNFTLKIRSTKLEDSAMYFCASSDWSSGANVLTFGAGSRLTVL.

The CDR3 nucleotides are TGTGCCAGTACCTCCGGGACTAGCGGGAGTCATGAGCAGTTCTTC. It encodes CASTSGTSGSHEQFF. The V call is TRBV19, the J call TRBJ2-1; 14 bases match TRBD2. The CDR3 contains 15 residues. Germline V CDR1 and CDR2: LNHDA, SQIVND (reference sequence). Germline trimming cut 7 bases from V and 8 bases from J; bases unmatched to any gene: 7. Based on the CDR3 plus reference TRBV19 and TRBJ2-1, the full variable domain is DGGITQSPKYLFRKEGQNVTLSCEQNLNHDAMYWYRQDPGQGLRLIYYSQIVNDFQKGDIAEGYSVSREKKESFPLTVTSAQKNPTAFYLCASTSGTSGSHEQFFGPGTRLTVL.

The J gene is TRBJ2-5, the V gene TRBV29-1; TRBD2 matches 14 bases. CDR1 is SQVTM, CDR2 ANQGSEA, per germline. The CDR3 runs 13 residues. With V trimmed by 4 bases and J by 5 bases, 0 bases remained unmatched. The CDR3 region is CSVGLAGGETQYF. CDR3 sequence (DNA): TGCAGCGTTGGACTAGCGGGAGGGGAGACCCAGTACTTC.